This T cell receptor beta chain was documented in a study of cytomegalovirus exposure and HLA in healthy donors. The PCR made use of 60 Vbeta and 13 Jbeta primers. The repertoire was sequenced with immunoSEQ multiplex PCR; TCRdb's copy has only in-frame clones and lacks some. The table includes about 160,000 clones, around 80% detected once. The CDR3 consists of 15 residues. CDR1 SGHDT and CDR2 YYEEEE come from the germline V gene. V was pared by 0 bases and J by 6 bases, with 15 bases between. Regarding this clone: What it binds is not known.

Notes on the study in general: Because they were indistinguishable, some V segments, including TRBV6-2 and TRBV6-3, were excluded. In a later analysis, HLA-C alleles had the fewest associated TCRs, DRB1 alleles the most.

The genes are TRBV5-6 and TRBJ1-1; D gene uncertain. The sample consisted of PBMCs. This receptor was taken from a boy younger than 10 in good health and CMV-seronegative. CDR3 DNA: TGTGCCAGCAGCTTGGGTGGGGAGGGTCACCCTGAAGCTTTCTTT. This encodes CASSLGGEGHPEAFF.